Listed here are 17 T cell receptor beta chains from one sample, sequenced in a study of T-cell reconstitution after alpha-beta-depleted transplantation in children. Preparation of the TCRbeta library was carried out with unique molecular identifiers. TCRdb recomputed calls from the PCR reads with MiXCR, one row per CDR3 protein. The sample holds hundreds of thousands of distinct CDR3 sequences, 16% seen once. The material was PBMCs from the stem cell graft donor, obtained from the stem cell graft. The receptors shown here come from a human donor who donated a stem cell graft to a child with acute myeloid leukemia.

The chain links TRBV12-3 or TRBV12-4 to TRBJ1-2; D is unresolved. V lost 6 bases and J 8 bases, leaving 16 bases between the germline ends. The CDR3 is 13 residues long. The CDR3 loop is CASSLQRRRGYTF. For the CDR3, the DNA is TGTGCCAGCAGCCTACAGCGACGGAGGGGCTACACCTTC.

The rearrangement uses TRBV5-6 and TRBJ2-2, with TRBD1 matching over 10 bases. The ends lost 0 bases at V and 8 bases at J; junction bases unmatched: 7. The CDR3 runs to 16 residues. CDR1 and CDR2 (germline): SGHDT, YYEEEE. The DNA for the CDR3 is TGTGCCAGCAGCTTGGCCGGGACAGGGGTTGAAGGGGAGCTGTTTTTT. Residues: CASSLAGTGVEGELFF.

Comment on this clonotype: A read error may account for a junction end that differs from germline. V and J are TRBV20-1 and TRBJ2-3; 11 bases align to TRBD2. The CDR3 is 13 amino acids. Germline values: CDR1 DFQATT, CDR2 SNEGSKA (reference sequence). The DNA of the CDR3 is TGCAGTGCAGGGACTAGCGGCACAGATACGCGGTATTTT. Translation gives CSAGTSGTDTRYF.

As for this clonotype: This could be a read error, since a much larger clone is one nucleotide away. The chain employs TRBV20-1 and TRBJ1-1; TRBD1 is a possible D gene (6 bases). V was clipped by 6 bases and J by 1 base, with 18 bases between them. CDR3 size: 15 residues. From germline, CDR1 is DFQATT and CDR2 SNEGSKA (reference sequence). The CDR3 coding sequence is TGCAGTGCCTCCTCCCCCAGGGGACGGAACACTGAAGCTTTCTTT. Protein: CSASSPRGRNTEAFF.

This clonotype was observed a handful of times. This chain links TRBV20-1 with TRBJ2-7; a possible D gene is TRBD1 (7 bases). V was shortened by 6 bases and J by 7 bases, with 19 bases between the two germline ends. The germline V gene has CDR1 DFQATT and CDR2 SNEGSKA (reference sequence). The CDR3 has 13 amino acids. CDR3 coding DNA: TGCAGTGCCGGCTACCTCAGGGGGGTGGAGCAGTACGTC. Translation: CSAGYLRGVEQYV.

This clonotype was recorded many times. The CDR3 is CATAGGHSSENEQYF. CDR3 DNA sequence: TGTGCCACCGCCGGGGGACACTCGAGCGAGAACGAGCAGTACTTC. The V gene is TRBV5-6, the J gene TRBJ2-7; D is perhaps TRBD1 or TRBD2 (6 bases each). The CDR3 has 15 residues. The germline V and J ends were trimmed by 9 bases and 5 bases, with 24 bases remaining between them. CDR1 is SGHDT and CDR2 is YYEEEE in the germline V gene.

At least ten counts were recorded for this clonotype. The chain carries TRBV6-5 and TRBJ2-1, with D possibly matching TRBD2 (6 bases). V lost 6 bases and J lost 6, with 21 bases in between. This CDR3 has 16 residues. Germline V gene data show CDR1 as MNHEY and CDR2 as SVGAGI. In nucleotides, the CDR3 is TGTGCCAGCAGATCTGGCCGGGGACCGGGACTCAATGAGCAGTTCTTC. Protein: CASRSGRGPGLNEQFF.

The sample holds many counts of this clonotype. This chain joins TRBV20-1 and TRBJ2-5; D remains unclear. V was shortened by 0 bases and J by 5 bases, with 13 bases between the two germline ends. This CDR3 is built from 14 residues. CDR1 is DFQATT, CDR2 SNEGSKA, per germline (reference sequence). Here the CDR3 DNA reads TGCAGTGCTAGAGATTTGCTAGGCGGCGAGACCCAGTACTTC. The encoded protein is CSARDLLGGETQYF.

There are a few counts of this clonotype. The chain uses TRBV6-5 and TRBJ1-2, with 12 bases fitting TRBD1. The CDR3 sequence is 16 residues long. After removal of 2 bases from V and 5 bases from J, the junction contained 6 bases not matched to a gene. CDR1 and CDR2 (germline): MNHEY, SVGAGI. Here the CDR3 reads CASSYPGTGGRYGYTF. DNA of the CDR3: TGTGCCAGCAGTTACCCCGGGACAGGGGGCCGGTATGGCTACACCTTC.

The V gene is TRBV7-9, the J gene TRBJ2-5, with D perhaps being TRBD1 or TRBD2 (5 bases each). Germline CDR1 SEHNR, CDR2 FQNEAQ (reference sequence). This CDR3 has 14 amino acids. The V end lost 1 base, the J end lost 4 bases, and 10 bases lay between the germline ends. In DNA form, the CDR3 reads TGTGCCAGCAGCTTAGGGGGGATACCAGAGACCCAGTACTTC. It is translated as CASSLGGIPETQYF. The full variable domain, rest sourced from reference TRBV7-9 and TRBJ2-5, is DTGVSQNPRHKITKRGQNVTFRCDPISEHNRLYWYRQTLGQGPEFLTYFQNEAQLEKSRLLSDRFSAERPKGSFSTLEIQRTEQGDSAMYLCASSLGGIPETQYFGPGTRLLVL.

The rearrangement links TRBV5-8 to TRBJ1-5, with unresolved D. V dropped 0 bases and J dropped 9 bases, with 16 bases sitting between them. CDR1 and CDR2 (germline): SGHTS, YDEGEE. There are 15 residues in the CDR3. The CDR3 coding sequence is TGTGCCAGCAGCTTGGACCCCGGGCCCCTGGGGCCCCAGCATTTT. It yields the protein CASSLDPGPLGPQHF.

This clonotype was seen a few times. The rearrangement joins TRBV20-1 to TRBJ1-2; 7 bases fit TRBD1. V trimming: 3 bases; J trimming: 8 bases; junction bases outside the gene matches: 6. In germline, CDR1 is DFQATT, CDR2 SNEGSKA (reference sequence). The CDR3 sequence is 12 residues long. The DNA of the CDR3 is TGCAGTGCTAGCGAGGGGGCGAACGGCTACACCTTC. Translation gives CSASEGANGYTF.

J is TRBJ1-4 and V is TRBV5-4; maybe TRBD1 (5 bases). Per the germline V gene, CDR1 is SGHNT and CDR2 is YYREEE (reference sequence). The CDR3 runs 17 residues. V lost 4 bases and J 7 bases, leaving 23 bases between the germline ends. The CDR3 protein is CASSAPGPQRLGEKLFF. The CDR3 DNA reads as TGTGCCAGCAGCGCCCCGGGACCCCAACGACTTGGTGAAAAACTGTTTTTT.

This clonotype was picked up many times. The rearrangement links TRBV20-1 to TRBJ1-4, with 8 nucleotides matching TRBD1. The V and J ends lost 3 bases and 8 bases, in that order; junction bases with no gene match: 8. CDR1 and CDR2 from the germline V gene are DFQATT and SNEGSKA (reference sequence). CDR3 length equals 14 residues. This CDR3 is CSARKRQGLEKLFF. Written as DNA, the CDR3 is TGCAGTGCTAGGAAGAGACAGGGGTTAGAAAAACTGTTTTTT.

The chain has TRBV5-1 and TRBJ1-1, with 7 nucleotides matching TRBD1. CDR1 is SGHRS, CDR2 YFSETQ, per germline. The CDR3 runs 15 residues. V was pared by 0 bases and J by 3 bases, with 5 bases of the junction left unmatched. The CDR3: CASSLEAGGYTEAFF. CDR3 nucleotides: TGCGCCAGCAGCTTGGAGGCAGGGGGATACACTGAAGCTTTCTTT.

This clonotype has a count of ten or more. CDR3 coding DNA: TGTGCCACCAGCAGAGGGGGTCAGGGGGAGACCCAGTACTTC. Translated: CATSRGGQGETQYF. The chain joins TRBV15 to TRBJ2-5, with D possibly matching TRBD1 (6 bases). The CDR3 totals 14 residues. V was trimmed by 1 base and J by 5 bases, leaving 11 bases between them. The germline V gene has CDR1 LNHNV and CDR2 YYDKDF (reference sequence). The variable domain in full, completed from reference TRBV15 and TRBJ2-5, reads DAMVIQNPRYQVTQFGKPVTLSCSQTLNHNVMYWYQQKSSQAPKLLFHYYDKDFNNEADTPDNFQSRRPNTSFCFLDIRSPGLGDTAMYLCATSRGGQGETQYFGPGTRLLVL.

V is TRBV5-1 and J is TRBJ1-5; D is ambiguous. This CDR3 has 14 residues. V was pared by 1 base and J by 6 bases, with 11 bases between. Germline-derived CDR1 and CDR2 are SGHRS and YFSETQ. The chain's CDR3 is CASSLRARSQPQHF. CDR3 coding DNA: TGCGCCAGCAGCTTGAGGGCCCGAAGTCAGCCCCAGCATTTT.